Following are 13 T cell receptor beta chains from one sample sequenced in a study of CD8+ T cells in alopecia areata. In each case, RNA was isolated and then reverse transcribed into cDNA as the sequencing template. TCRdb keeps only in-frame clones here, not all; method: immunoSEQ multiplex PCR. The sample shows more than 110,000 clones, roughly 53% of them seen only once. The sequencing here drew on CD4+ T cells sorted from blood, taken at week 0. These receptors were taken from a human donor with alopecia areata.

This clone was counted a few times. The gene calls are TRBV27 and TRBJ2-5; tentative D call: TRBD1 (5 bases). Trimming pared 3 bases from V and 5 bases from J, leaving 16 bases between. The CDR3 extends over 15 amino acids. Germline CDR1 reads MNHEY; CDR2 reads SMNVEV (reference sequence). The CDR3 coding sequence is TGTGCCAGCAGTTTGACAGAATTTACGACGGAGACCCAGTACTTC. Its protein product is CASSLTEFTTETQYF.

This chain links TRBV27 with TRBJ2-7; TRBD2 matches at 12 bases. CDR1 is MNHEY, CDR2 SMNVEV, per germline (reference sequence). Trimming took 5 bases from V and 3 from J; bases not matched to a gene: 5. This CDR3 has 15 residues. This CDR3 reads CASSPRLAGDYEQYF. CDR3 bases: TGTGCCAGCAGTCCAAGACTAGCGGGGGACTACGAGCAGTACTTC.

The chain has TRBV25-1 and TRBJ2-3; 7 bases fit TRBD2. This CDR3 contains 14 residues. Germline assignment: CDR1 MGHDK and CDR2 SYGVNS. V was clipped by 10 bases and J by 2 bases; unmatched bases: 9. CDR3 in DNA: TGTGCCACACAGCTTGGGACTATCACAGATACGCAGTATTTT. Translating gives CATQLGTITDTQYF.

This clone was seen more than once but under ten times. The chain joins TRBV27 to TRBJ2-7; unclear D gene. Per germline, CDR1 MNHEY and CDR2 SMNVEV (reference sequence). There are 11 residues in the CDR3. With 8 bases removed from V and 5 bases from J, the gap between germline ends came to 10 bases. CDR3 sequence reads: CASGRFHEQYF. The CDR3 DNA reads TGTGCCAGCGGCCGTTTTCACGAGCAGTACTTC.

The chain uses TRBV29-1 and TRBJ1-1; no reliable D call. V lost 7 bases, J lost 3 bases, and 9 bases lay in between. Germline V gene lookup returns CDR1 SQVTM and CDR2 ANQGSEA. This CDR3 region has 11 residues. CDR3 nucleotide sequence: TGCAGCGGCATAATGGACACTGAAGCTTTCTTT. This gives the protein CSGIMDTEAFF.

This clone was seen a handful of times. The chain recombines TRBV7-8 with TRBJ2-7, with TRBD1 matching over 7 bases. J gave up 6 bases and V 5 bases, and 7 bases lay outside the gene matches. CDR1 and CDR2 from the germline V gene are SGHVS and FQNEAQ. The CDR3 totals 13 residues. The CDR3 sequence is CASSLDRVGEQYF. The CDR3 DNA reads TGTGCCAGCAGCCTCGACAGGGTCGGCGAGCAGTACTTC.

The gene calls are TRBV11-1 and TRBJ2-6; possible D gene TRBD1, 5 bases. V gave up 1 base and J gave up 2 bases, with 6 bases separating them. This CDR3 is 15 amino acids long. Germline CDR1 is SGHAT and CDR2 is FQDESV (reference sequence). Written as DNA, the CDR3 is TGTGCCAGCAGCTTAGAAGGGGCTGGGGCCAACGTCCTGACTTTC. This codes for CASSLEGAGANVLTF.

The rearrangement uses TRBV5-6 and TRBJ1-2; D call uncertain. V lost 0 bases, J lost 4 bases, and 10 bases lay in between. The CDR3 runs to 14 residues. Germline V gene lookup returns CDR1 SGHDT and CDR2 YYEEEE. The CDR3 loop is CASSLAAAGYGYTF. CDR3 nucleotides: TGTGCCAGCAGCTTGGCCGCCGCAGGCTATGGCTACACCTTC.

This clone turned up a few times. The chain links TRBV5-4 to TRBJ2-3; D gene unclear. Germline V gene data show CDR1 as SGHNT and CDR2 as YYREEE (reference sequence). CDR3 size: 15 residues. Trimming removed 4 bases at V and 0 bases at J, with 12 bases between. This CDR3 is CASSLPAVSTDTQYF. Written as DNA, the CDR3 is TGTGCCAGCAGCCTCCCAGCAGTTAGCACAGATACGCAGTATTTT.

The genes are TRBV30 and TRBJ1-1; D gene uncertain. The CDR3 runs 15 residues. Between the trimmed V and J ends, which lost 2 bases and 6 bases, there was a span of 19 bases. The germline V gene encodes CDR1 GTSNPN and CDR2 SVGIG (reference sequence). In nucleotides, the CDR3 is TGTGCCTGGAGTACTACCACAGATCCGGCTTCTGAAGCTTTCTTT. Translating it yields CAWSTTTDPASEAFF.

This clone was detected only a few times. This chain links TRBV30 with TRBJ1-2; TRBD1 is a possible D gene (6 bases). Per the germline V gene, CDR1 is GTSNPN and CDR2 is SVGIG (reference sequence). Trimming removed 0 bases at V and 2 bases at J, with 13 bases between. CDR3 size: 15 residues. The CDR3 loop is CAWSVNRVLNYGYTF. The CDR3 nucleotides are TGTGCCTGGAGTGTGAACAGGGTCTTGAACTATGGCTACACCTTC. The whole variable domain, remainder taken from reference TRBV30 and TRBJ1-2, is SQTIHQWPATLVQPVGSPLSLECTVEGTSNPNLYWYRQAAGRGLQLLFYSVGIGQISSEVPQNLSASRPQDRQFILSSKKLLLSDSGFYLCAWSVNRVLNYGYTFGSGTRLTVV.

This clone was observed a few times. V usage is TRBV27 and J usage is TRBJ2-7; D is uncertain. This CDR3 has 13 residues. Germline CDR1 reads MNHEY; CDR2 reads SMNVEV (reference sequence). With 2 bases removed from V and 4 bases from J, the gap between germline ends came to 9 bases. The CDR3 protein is CASSLKVGYEQYF. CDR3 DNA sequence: TGTGCCAGCAGTTTAAAGGTGGGATACGAGCAGTACTTC.

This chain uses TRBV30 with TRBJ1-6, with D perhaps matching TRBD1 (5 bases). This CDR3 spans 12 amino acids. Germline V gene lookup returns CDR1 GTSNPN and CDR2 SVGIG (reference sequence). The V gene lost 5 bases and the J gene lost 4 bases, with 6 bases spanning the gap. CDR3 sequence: CAWGGYNSPLHF. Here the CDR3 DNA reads TGTGCCTGGGGGGGGTATAATTCACCCCTCCACTTT. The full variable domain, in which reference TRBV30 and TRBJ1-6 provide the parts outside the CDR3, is SQTIHQWPATLVQPVGSPLSLECTVEGTSNPNLYWYRQAAGRGLQLLFYSVGIGQISSEVPQNLSASRPQDRQFILSSKKLLLSDSGFYLCAWGGYNSPLHFGNGTRLTVT.